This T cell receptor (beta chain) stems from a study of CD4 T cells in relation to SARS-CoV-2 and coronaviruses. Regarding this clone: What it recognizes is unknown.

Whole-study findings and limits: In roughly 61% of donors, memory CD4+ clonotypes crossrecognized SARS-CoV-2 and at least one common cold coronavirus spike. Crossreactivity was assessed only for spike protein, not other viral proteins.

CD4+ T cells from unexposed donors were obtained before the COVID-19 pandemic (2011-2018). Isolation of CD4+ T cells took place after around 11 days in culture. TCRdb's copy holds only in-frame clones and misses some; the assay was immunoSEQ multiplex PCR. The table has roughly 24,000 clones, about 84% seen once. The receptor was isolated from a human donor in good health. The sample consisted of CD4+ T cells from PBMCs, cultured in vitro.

The CDR3 is CASSMLDRARDTQYF. The CDR3 DNA follows: TGTGCCAGTAGTATGCTGGACAGGGCTAGAGATACGCAGTATTTT. The V call is TRBV19, the J call TRBJ2-3, with 8 bases matching TRBD1. After removal of 3 bases from V and 5 bases from J, the junction contained 7 bases not matched to a gene. This CDR3 has 15 amino acids. Germline V gene data show CDR1 as LNHDA and CDR2 as SQIVND (reference sequence).